This paragraph reports one TCR beta chain. Source study methods: Reference gene primer amplification gave nucleated cell count estimates. Sequencing was performed with immunoSEQ multiplex PCR; in TCRdb, only in-frame clones are kept and a portion is missing. Clonal size and the V and J genes are those of that table, whereas D and trimming came from the DNA. The sample holds 150,000 to 200,000 clones, more than 80% seen once. The entry originates in a study of blood T cell repertoires in COVID-19. About the research overall: Some COVID-19 samples were acute and others convalescent; all came from the United States, Italy and Spain. The analysed material was cDNA or gDNA that came from T cells, B-cell-depleted T cells, or PBMCs.

Germline V gives CDR1 MNHEY, CDR2 SVGAGI. This CDR3 spans 13 amino acids. The germline V and J ends were trimmed by 4 bases and 4 bases, with 10 bases remaining between them. The sequencing input was peripheral blood. This TCR came from a woman aged 55-70 years with acute or convalescent COVID-19. The chain joins TRBV6-5 to TRBJ1-2, with D perhaps TRBD1 (5 bases). Here the CDR3 DNA reads TGTGCCAGCAGTTTTTCGACAGCCTATGGCTACACCTTC. It translates to CASSFSTAYGYTF.